The 18 T cell receptor beta chains in this list originate from one sample, sequenced in a study of blood T cell repertoires in COVID-19. Produced via immunoSEQ multiplex PCR; TCRdb's table is partial and in-frame only. This table holds roughly 140,000 clones, around nine tenths found once. The sequenced material came from peripheral blood. The receptor source for this set is a man between 50 and 59 years old with active or convalescent COVID-19.

V gene TRBV7-2 combines with J gene TRBJ1-2, with D tentatively TRBD1 (5 bases). The CDR3 is made up of 13 amino acids. Trimming pared 5 bases from V and 8 bases from J, leaving 15 bases between. The germline V gene has CDR1 SGHTA and CDR2 FQGNSA. CDR3 loop: CASSLGTVEGYTF. Here the CDR3 DNA reads TGTGCCAGCAGCCTAGGGACTGTAGAGGGCTACACCTTC.

This chain links TRBV9 with TRBJ2-5, with 8 bases fitting TRBD1. CDR1 is SGDLS and CDR2 is YYNGEE in the germline V gene. This CDR3 contains 18 residues. V trimming: 0 bases; J trimming: 2 bases; junction bases outside the gene matches: 12. The CDR3 DNA sequence: TGTGCCAGCAGCGTAGCAGGCGGGGACAGGAAATTTCAAGAGACCCAGTACTTC. Encoded protein: CASSVAGGDRKFQETQYF.

The V call is TRBV18, the J call TRBJ2-5; 8 nucleotides agree with TRBD1. The V segment lost 4 bases and the J segment 5 bases; nucleotides outside the gene matches: 6. The CDR3 is made up of 14 amino acids. From germline, CDR1 is KGHSH and CDR2 LQKENI. CDR3 region: CASSQTGAGETQYF. The DNA for the CDR3 is TGTGCCAGCTCACAGACAGGGGCAGGGGAGACCCAGTACTTC. The entire variable domain, with the rest obtained from reference TRBV18 and TRBJ2-5, is as follows: NAGVMQNPRHLVRRRGQEARLRCSPMKGHSHVYWYRQLPEEGLKFMVYLQKENIIDESGMPKERFSAEFPKEGPSILRIQQVVRGDSAAYFCASSQTGAGETQYFGPGTRLLVL.

The chain uses TRBV4-2 and TRBJ1-3; no definite D call. CDR3 length: 17 amino acids. CDR1 LGHNA and CDR2 YNFKEQ come from the germline V gene. Deletions cut 3 bases from V and 0 bases from J, with 15 bases between. The CDR3, as DNA: TGTGCCAGCAGCCATCCCCGGAGCATCACCTCTGGAAACACCATATATTTT. Its translation: CASSHPRSITSGNTIYF.

This clone occurred a few times. The V gene is TRBV25-1, the J gene TRBJ2-7, with 9 bases aligning to TRBD1. The CDR3 is 17 amino acids. Germline trimming cut 5 bases from V and 2 bases from J; bases unmatched to any gene: 13. CDR1 is MGHDK and CDR2 is SYGVNS in the germline V gene. For the CDR3, the DNA is TGTGCCAGCAGTTCCACCCTCGGGGACAGGGATCCCTACGAGCAGTACTTC. It translates to CASSSTLGDRDPYEQYF.

The chain recombines TRBV19 with TRBJ2-5, with D possibly matching TRBD1 (6 bases). V shed 4 bases and J shed 5 bases, with 14 bases lying between them. Germline V gene lookup returns CDR1 LNHDA and CDR2 SQIVND (reference sequence). The length of the CDR3 is 14 residues. The CDR3 is CASSTGDDWETQYF. In DNA, the CDR3 is TGTGCCAGTAGTACAGGGGACGATTGGGAGACCCAGTACTTC.

The chain links TRBV21-1 to TRBJ1-5. TRBV21-1 constitutes a pseudogene. CDR3 length: 18 amino acids. This chain's CDR3 is CASRPHGDGKTIDQPQHF. In DNA form, the CDR3 reads TGTGCCAGCAGGCCCCACGGAGACGGAAAGACTATAGATCAGCCCCAGCATTTT.

This clone has a single count. The chain recombines TRBV5-6 with TRBJ1-6; 7 nucleotides align to TRBD1. The CDR3 loop spans 14 amino acids. J was trimmed by 9 bases and V by 4 bases; bases with no gene match: 7. Germline V lookup: CDR1 SGHDT, CDR2 YYEEEE. This CDR3 reads CASSLGQTGSPLHF. CDR3 nucleotide sequence: TGTGCCAGCAGCCTGGGACAGACAGGTTCACCCCTCCACTTT.

The chain joins TRBV6-5 to TRBJ1-5; perhaps TRBD1 as D (5 bases). Trimming removed 4 bases at V and 3 bases at J, with 13 bases between. Per the germline V gene, CDR1 is MNHEY and CDR2 is SVGAGI. The CDR3 covers 15 residues. The CDR3 coding sequence is TGTGCCAGCAGTTTGACTCAGGGTTACAATCAGCCCCAGCATTTT. It is translated as CASSLTQGYNQPQHF.

This clone was seen more than once but under ten times. The V gene is TRBV12-3 or TRBV12-4, the J gene TRBJ1-5; D uncertain. Trimming cost V 8 bases and J 0 bases, with 5 bases left between them. The CDR3 has 12 residues. CDR3 DNA: TGTGCCAGCCAGTATAGCAATCAGCCCCAGCATTTT. Encoded protein: CASQYSNQPQHF.

The chain uses TRBV6-5 and TRBJ1-2, with TRBD1 as a possible D gene (5 bases). The ends were cut back, 6 bases at V and 8 bases at J, with 16 bases in the middle. Germline V lookup: CDR1 MNHEY, CDR2 SVGAGI. This CDR3 spans 13 amino acids. The CDR3 sequence is CASSPDMNGGYTF. The CDR3 coding sequence is TGTGCCAGCAGCCCGGACATGAATGGAGGCTACACCTTC.

The V gene is TRBV19, the J gene TRBJ1-2, with 8 bases fitting TRBD1. Germline CDR1 and CDR2: LNHDA and SQIVND (reference sequence). This CDR3 contains 15 residues. Unmatched junction bases numbered 4, after V lost 0 bases and J lost 4 bases. CDR3 protein: CASSIEDRGTYGYTF. The CDR3 region has the DNA TGTGCCAGTAGTATAGAAGACAGGGGAACCTATGGCTACACCTTC.

The chain employs TRBV28 and TRBJ2-7; TRBD2 aligns across 9 bases. V lost 6 bases, J lost 5 bases, and 11 bases stayed unmatched. Germline CDR1 is MDHEN and CDR2 is SYDVKM. There are 15 residues in the CDR3. The CDR3 bases are TGTGCCAGCAGCCACCCCCTAGCGGGATTCGACGAGCAGTACTTC. It encodes CASSHPLAGFDEQYF.

This clone was detected once. The chain recombines TRBV2 with TRBJ1-6; tentative D call: TRBD1 (6 bases). Per germline, CDR1 SNHLY and CDR2 FYNNEI. The CDR3 totals 16 residues. The V end lost 11 bases, the J end lost 4 bases, and 21 bases lay between the germline ends. The CDR3 protein is CAGTLDRVQYNSPLHF. CDR3 nucleotide sequence: TGTGCCGGGACCCTGGACAGAGTGCAGTATAATTCACCCCTCCACTTT. Looking up the rest from reference TRBV2 and TRBJ1-6 gives the full variable domain: EPEVTQTPSHQVTQMGQEVILRCVPISNHLYFYWYRQILGQKVEFLVSFYNNEISEKSEIFDDQFSVERPDGSNFTLKIRSTKLEDSAMYFCAGTLDRVQYNSPLHFGNGTRLTVT.

The chain uses TRBV7-9 and TRBJ2-3, with 15 positions matching TRBD2. The CDR3 extends over 16 amino acids. Looked up from germline, CDR1 is SEHNR and CDR2 is FQNEAQ (reference sequence). J was trimmed by 4 bases and V by 5 bases; bases with no gene match: 4. The CDR3 DNA sequence: TGTGCCAGCAGCCCTGGACTAGCGGGAGGGCCAGATACGCAGTATTTT. Translated: CASSPGLAGGPDTQYF.

This clone was detected once. V and J are TRBV5-4 and TRBJ2-3; TRBD2 matches 9 bases. Trimming at V came to 6 bases and at J to 2 bases, leaving 10 bases not matched to a gene. The CDR3 covers 16 residues. The germline V gene encodes CDR1 SGHNT and CDR2 YYREEE (reference sequence). The CDR3 sequence is CASTRGLAGTTDTQYF. In nucleotides, the CDR3 is TGTGCCAGCACCCGGGGGCTAGCGGGGACCACAGATACGCAGTATTTT.

The chain couples TRBV6-2 or TRBV6-3 to TRBJ2-7, with 8 bases fitting TRBD1. This CDR3 has 13 amino acids. Trimming took 6 bases from V and 2 from J; bases not matched to a gene: 3. The germline V gene encodes CDR1 MNHEY and CDR2 SVGEGT. This chain's CDR3 is CASSKDRAYEQYF. DNA of the CDR3: TGTGCCAGCAGCAAGGACAGGGCCTACGAGCAGTACTTC.

The chain recombines TRBV7-8 with TRBJ2-7; D is perhaps TRBD2 (5 bases). CDR3 length: 13 residues. The germline CDR1 and CDR2 sequences are SGHVS and FQNEAQ. V was pared by 2 bases and J by 1 base, with 6 bases between. The DNA of the CDR3 is TGTGCCAGCAGCTTACCGGGATCCTACGAGCAGTACTTC. It codes for CASSLPGSYEQYF.